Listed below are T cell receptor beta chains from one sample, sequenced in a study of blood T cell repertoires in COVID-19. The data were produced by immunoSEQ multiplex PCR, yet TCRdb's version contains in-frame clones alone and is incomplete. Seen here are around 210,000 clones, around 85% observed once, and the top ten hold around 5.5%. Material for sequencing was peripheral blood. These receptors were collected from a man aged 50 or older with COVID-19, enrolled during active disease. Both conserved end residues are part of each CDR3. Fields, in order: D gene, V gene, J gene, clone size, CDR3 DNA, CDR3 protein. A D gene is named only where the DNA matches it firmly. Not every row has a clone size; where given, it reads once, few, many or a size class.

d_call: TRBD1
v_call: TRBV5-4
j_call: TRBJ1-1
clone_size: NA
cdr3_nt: TGTGCCAGCAGCTCGCCGACAGGGGGAGACTACGTAACTTTCTTT
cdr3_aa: CASSSPTGGDYVTFF

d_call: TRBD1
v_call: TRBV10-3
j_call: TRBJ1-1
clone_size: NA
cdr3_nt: TGTGCCATACACCCGGGACAGGGTTTTAGTGGCCAAGCTGAAGCTTTCTTT
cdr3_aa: CAIHPGQGFSGQAEAFF

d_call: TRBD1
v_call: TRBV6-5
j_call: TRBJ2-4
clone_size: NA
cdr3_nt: TGTGCCAGCAGTTACGAGGGGGCTGGTATTAACATTCAGTACTTC
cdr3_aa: CASSYEGAGINIQYF

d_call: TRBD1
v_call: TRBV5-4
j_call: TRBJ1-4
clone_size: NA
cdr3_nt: TGTGCCAGCAGCCGGGACAGGGGTGAAAAACTGTTTTTT
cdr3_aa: CASSRDRGEKLFF

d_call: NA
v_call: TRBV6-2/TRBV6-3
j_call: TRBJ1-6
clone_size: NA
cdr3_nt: TGTGCCAGCAGTTACTCACGGGGTTCACCCCTCCACTTT
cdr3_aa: CASSYSRGSPLHF

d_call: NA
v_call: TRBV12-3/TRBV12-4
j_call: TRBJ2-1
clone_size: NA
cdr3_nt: TGTGCCAGCAGTTTCTTGGGGGCGAATGAGCAGTTCTTC
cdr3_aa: CASSFLGANEQFF

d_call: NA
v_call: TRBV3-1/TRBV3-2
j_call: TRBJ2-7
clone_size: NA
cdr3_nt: TGTGCCATAGGCGGGCGGGGTTACGAGCAGTACTTC
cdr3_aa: CAIGGRGYEQYF

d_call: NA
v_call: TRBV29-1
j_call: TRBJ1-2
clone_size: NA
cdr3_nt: TGCAGCGTTGGTGGGGCCGGCTATGGCTACACCTTC
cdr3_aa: CSVGGAGYGYTF

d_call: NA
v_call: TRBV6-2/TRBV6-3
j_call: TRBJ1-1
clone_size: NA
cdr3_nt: TGTGCCAGCAGTTACCCAGGGGTAATCACTGAAGCTTTCTTT
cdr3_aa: CASSYPGVITEAFF

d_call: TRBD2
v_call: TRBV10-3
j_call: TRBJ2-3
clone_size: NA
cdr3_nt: TGTGCCATCAGTGAGTCCGCGGGGGGGCCAGTAGATACGCAGTATTTT
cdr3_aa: CAISESAGGPVDTQYF

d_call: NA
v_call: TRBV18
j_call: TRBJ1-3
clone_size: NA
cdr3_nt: TGTGCCAGCTCACCGACAGGACAGAACTCTGGAAACACCATATATTTT
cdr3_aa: CASSPTGQNSGNTIYF

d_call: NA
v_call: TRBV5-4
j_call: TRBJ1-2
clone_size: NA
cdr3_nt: TGTGCCAGCAGCGCCGACAGGAACTATGGCTACACCTTC
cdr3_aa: CASSADRNYGYTF

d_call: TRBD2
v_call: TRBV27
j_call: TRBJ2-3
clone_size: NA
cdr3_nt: TGTGCCAGCAGTTCAATCCCCTTCGGGGGGGCCACAGATACGCAGTATTTT
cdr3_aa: CASSSIPFGGATDTQYF

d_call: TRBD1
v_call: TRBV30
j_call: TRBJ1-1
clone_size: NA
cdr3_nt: TGTGCCTGGAACAGGGACAGCGGATCTAGTGAAGCTTTCTTT
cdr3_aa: CAWNRDSGSSEAFF

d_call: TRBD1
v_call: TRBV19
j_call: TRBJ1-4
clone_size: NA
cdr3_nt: TGTGCCAGTAAATTTGCCGGGACAGGGAAAGAAAAACTGTTTTTT
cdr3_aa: CASKFAGTGKEKLFF

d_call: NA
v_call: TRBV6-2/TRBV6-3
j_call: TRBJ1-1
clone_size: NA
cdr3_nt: TGTGCCAGCAGTTACAATCAGGATGAAGCTTTCTTT
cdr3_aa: CASSYNQDEAFF

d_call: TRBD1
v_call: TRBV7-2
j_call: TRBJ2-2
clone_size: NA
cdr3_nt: TGTGCCAGCAGCTCAGACAGGGGGTCAGGCACCGGGGAGCTGTTTTTT
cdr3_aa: CASSSDRGSGTGELFF

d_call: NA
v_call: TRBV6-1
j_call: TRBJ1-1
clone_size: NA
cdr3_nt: TGTGCCAGCAGTGAAAGCAGGGGCCGCTTTCTGAACACTGAAGCTTTCTTT
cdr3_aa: CASSESRGRFLNTEAFF

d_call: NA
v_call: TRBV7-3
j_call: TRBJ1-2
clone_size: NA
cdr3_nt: TGTGCCAGCAGCGAACTGAACGGCTATGGCTACACCTTC
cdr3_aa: CASSELNGYGYTF

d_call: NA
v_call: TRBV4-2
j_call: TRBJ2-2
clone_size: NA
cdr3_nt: TGTGCCAGCAGCCAAGATGGGGGCGTAACCGGGGAGCTGTTTTTT
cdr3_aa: CASSQDGGVTGELFF

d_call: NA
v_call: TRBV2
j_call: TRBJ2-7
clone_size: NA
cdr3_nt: TGTGCCAGCAGCAAGGAGGGGGGGAACCCCTACGAGCAGTACTTC
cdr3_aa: CASSKEGGNPYEQYF

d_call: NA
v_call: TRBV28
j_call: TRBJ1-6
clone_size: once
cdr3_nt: TGTGCCAGCACGCTGGGAGGGCTCCCTTGGGCCCTCCACTTT
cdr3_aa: CASTLGGLPWALHF

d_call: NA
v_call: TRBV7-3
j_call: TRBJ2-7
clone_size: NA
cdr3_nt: TGTGCCAGCATCCTACGACAGACCTACGAGCAGTACTTC
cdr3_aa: CASILRQTYEQYF

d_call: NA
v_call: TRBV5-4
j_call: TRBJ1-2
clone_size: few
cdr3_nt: TGTGCCAGCAGCCCTATCCTCGCCGGCTATGGCTACACCTTC
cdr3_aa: CASSPILAGYGYTF

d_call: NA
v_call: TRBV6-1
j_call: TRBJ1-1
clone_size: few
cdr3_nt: TGTGCCAGCAGTGATGCAGCGCCGAACACTGAAGCTTTCTTT
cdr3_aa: CASSDAAPNTEAFF

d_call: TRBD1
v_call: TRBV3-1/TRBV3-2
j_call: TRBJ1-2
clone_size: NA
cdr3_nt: TGTGCCAGCAGCCATAGGACAGGGTGGAATGGCTACACCTTC
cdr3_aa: CASSHRTGWNGYTF

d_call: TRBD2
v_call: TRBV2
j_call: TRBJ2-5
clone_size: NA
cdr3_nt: TGTGCCAGCACGGGGACTAGCGGGGGCATCCCCAGCTACTTC
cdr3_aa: CASTGTSGGIPSYF

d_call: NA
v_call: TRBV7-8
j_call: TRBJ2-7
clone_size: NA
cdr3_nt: TGTGCCAGCAGCTTAGGAGGGGAGGTTGTGTACTTC
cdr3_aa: CASSLGGEVVYF

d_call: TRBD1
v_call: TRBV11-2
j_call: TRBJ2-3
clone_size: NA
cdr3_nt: TGTGCCAGCAGCTTTGGCAGGGGGCGCGGCACAGATACGCAGTATTTT
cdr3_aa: CASSFGRGRGTDTQYF

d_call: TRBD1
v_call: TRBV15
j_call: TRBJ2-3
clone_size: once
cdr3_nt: TGTGCCACCAGCAGAAATAATCAGGGGGCCCCCACAGATACGCAGTATTTT
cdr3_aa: CATSRNNQGAPTDTQYF

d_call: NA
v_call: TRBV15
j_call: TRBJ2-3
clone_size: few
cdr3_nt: TGTGCCACCAGCGCACGACAGCAGTACACAGATACGCAGTATTTT
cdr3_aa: CATSARQQYTDTQYF

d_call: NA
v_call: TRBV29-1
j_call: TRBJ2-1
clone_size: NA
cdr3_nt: TGCAGCGTTGACTTCCAGGGTCGCAATGAGCAGTTCTTC
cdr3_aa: CSVDFQGRNEQFF

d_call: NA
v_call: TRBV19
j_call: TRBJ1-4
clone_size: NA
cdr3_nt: TGTGCCACTACAGGGCTTGCTAATGAAAAACTGTTTTTT
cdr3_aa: CATTGLANEKLFF

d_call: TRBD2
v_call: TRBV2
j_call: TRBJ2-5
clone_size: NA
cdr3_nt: TGTGCCAGCAGTGAAGCTAGCGGGGTCTTTCGGGAGACCCAGTACTTC
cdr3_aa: CASSEASGVFRETQYF

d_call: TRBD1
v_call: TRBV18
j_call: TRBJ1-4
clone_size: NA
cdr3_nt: TGTGCCAGCTCGACAGGGAATGGGGAAAAACTGTTTTTT
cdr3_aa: CASSTGNGEKLFF

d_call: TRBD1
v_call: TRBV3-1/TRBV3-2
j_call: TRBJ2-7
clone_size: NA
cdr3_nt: TGTGCCAGCAGCCAGAGCAAGGGACAGGGGATGGGTGAGCAGTACTTC
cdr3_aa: CASSQSKGQGMGEQYF

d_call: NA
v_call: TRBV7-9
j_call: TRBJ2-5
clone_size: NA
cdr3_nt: TGTGCCAGCAGCCCAGTGGTCTCGTTGCAAGAGACCCAGTACTTC
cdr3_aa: CASSPVVSLQETQYF

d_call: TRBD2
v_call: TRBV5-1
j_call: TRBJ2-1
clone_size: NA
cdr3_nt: TGCGCCAGCAGTTTAGCGGGGAAAAGCTCCTACAATGAGCAGTTCTTC
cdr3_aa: CASSLAGKSSYNEQFF

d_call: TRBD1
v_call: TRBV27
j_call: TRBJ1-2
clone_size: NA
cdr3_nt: TGTGCCAGCCGAAAGAGCGGGACAGGATATCATGGCTACACCTTC
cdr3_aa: CASRKSGTGYHGYTF

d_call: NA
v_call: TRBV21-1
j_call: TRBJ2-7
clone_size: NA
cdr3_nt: TGTGCCAGCAGCAAAGCTGGGACAGGGGGGAACGAGCAGTACTTC
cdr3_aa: CASSKAGTGGNEQYF

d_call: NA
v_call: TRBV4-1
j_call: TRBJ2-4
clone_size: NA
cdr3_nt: TGCGCCAGCAGCCAAGATTCGGGACTAGCCAAAAACATTCAGTACTTC
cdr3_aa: CASSQDSGLAKNIQYF

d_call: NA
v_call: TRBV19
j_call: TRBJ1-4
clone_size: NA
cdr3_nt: TGTGCCAGTAGTACCCCGGGAAGTGTAAATGAAAAACTGTTTTTT
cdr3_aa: CASSTPGSVNEKLFF

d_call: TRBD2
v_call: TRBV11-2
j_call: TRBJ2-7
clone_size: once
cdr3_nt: TGTGCCAGCAGCTCCCGCGGGGGGACTAGAATTTACGAGCAGTACTTC
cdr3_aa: CASSSRGGTRIYEQYF

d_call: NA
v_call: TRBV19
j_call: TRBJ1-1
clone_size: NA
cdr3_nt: TGTGCCAGTAGTATAACAAGGAACACTGAAGCTTTCTTT
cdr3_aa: CASSITRNTEAFF

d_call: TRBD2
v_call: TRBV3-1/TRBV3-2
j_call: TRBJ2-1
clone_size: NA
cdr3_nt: TGTGCCAGCAGCCCCAGTGGGGGGGGTTACTACAATGAGCAGTTCTTC
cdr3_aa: CASSPSGGGYYNEQFF

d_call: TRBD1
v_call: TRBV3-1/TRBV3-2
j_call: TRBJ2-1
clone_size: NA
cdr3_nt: TGTGCCAGCAGCCAAAAGACCGGGACAGGGGCGTACAATGAGCAGTTCTTC
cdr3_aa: CASSQKTGTGAYNEQFF

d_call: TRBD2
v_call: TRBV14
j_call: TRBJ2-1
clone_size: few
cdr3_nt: TGTGCCAGCAGCCGGCCGGGCGGGGGGGGCCATGAGCAGTTCTTC
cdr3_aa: CASSRPGGGGHEQFF

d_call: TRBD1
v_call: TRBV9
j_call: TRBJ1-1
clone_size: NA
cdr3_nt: TGTGCCAGCAGCGTAGTGACAGGGATTGAAGCTTTCTTT
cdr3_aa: CASSVVTGIEAFF

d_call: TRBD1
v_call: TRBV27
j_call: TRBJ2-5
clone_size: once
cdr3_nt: TGTGCCAGCGGGCCTCTCGGGACAGGGGGGTACCAAGAGACCCAGTACTTC
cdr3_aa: CASGPLGTGGYQETQYF